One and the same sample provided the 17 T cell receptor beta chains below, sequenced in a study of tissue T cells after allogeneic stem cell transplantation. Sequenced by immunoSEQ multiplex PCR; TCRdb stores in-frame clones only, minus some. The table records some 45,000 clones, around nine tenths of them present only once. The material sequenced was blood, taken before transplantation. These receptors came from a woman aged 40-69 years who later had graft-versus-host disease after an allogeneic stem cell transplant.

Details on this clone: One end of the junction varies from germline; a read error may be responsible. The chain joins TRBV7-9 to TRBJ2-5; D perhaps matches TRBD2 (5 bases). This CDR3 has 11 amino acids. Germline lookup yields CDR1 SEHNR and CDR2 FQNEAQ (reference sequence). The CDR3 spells CASSLASERDF. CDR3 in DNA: TGTGCCAGCAGCTTAGCGAGCGAGAGGGACTTC.

This CDR3 is CASRYGQEGSPLHF. CDR3 nucleotide sequence: TGTGCCAGCAGGTACGGACAGGAAGGGTCACCCCTCCACTTT. The chain carries TRBV27 and TRBJ1-6; 7 bases fit TRBD1. The V segment lost 6 bases and the J segment 10 bases; nucleotides outside the gene matches: 9. Germline V gives CDR1 MNHEY, CDR2 SMNVEV (reference sequence). The CDR3 runs 14 residues.

As DNA, the CDR3 is TGTGCCAGCAACACAGGGGGCGACACCGGGGAGCTGTTTTTT. Residues: CASNTGGDTGELFF. The chain links TRBV6-5 to TRBJ2-2; 9 bases align to TRBD1. This CDR3 is built from 14 residues. The V gene's germline CDR1 is MNHEY and CDR2 SVGAGI. The V gene end was trimmed by 7 bases and the J gene end by 3 bases; junction bases not matched to a gene: 3.

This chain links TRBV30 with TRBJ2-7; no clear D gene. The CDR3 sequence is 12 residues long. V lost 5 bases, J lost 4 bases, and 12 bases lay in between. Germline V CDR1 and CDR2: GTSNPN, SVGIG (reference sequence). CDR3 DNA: TGTGCCTGGGCTTACATCACTTACGAGCAGTACTTC. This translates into CAWAYITYEQYF.

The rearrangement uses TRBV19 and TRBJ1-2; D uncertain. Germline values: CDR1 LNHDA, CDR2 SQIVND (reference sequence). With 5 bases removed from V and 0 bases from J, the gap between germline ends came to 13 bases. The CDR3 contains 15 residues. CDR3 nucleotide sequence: TGTGCCAGTAGTTGGGAAGGGAGAGCTAACTATGGCTACACCTTC. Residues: CASSWEGRANYGYTF.

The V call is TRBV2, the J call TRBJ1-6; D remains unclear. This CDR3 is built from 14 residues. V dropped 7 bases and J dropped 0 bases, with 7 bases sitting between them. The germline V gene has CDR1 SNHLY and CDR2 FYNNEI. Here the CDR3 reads CASTRRSYNSPLHF. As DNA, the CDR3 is TGTGCCAGCACCCGTCGCTCCTATAATTCACCCCTCCACTTT. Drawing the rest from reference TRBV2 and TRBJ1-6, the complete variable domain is EPEVTQTPSHQVTQMGQEVILRCVPISNHLYFYWYRQILGQKVEFLVSFYNNEISEKSEIFDDQFSVERPDGSNFTLKIRSTKLEDSAMYFCASTRRSYNSPLHFGNGTRLTVT.

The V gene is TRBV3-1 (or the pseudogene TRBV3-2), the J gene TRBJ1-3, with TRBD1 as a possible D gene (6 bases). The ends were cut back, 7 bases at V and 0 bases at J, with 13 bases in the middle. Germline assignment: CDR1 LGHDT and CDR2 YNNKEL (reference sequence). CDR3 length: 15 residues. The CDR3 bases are TGTGCCAGCACTCAGGGGCCAAGCTCTGGAAACACCATATATTTT. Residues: CASTQGPSSGNTIYF.

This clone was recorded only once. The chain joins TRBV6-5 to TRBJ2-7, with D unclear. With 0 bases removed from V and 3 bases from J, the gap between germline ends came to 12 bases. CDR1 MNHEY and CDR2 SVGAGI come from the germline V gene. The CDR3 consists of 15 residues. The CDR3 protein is CASSYSTSWVYEQYF. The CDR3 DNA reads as TGTGCCAGCAGTTACTCTACAAGTTGGGTCTACGAGCAGTACTTC.

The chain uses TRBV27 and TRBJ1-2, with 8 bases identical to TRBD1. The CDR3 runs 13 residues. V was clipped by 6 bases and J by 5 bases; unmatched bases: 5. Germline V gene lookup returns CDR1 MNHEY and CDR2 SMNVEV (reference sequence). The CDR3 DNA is TGTGCCAGCAGCTCACACAGGGGGTATGGCTACACCTTC. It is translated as CASSSHRGYGYTF.

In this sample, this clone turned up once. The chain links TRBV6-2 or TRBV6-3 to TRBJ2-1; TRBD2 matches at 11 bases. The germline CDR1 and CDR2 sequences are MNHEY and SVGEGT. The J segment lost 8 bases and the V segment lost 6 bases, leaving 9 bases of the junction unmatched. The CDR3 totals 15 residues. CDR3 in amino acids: CASSHLTSGTDEQFF. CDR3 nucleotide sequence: TGTGCCAGCAGCCACCTGACTAGCGGGACTGATGAGCAGTTCTTC.

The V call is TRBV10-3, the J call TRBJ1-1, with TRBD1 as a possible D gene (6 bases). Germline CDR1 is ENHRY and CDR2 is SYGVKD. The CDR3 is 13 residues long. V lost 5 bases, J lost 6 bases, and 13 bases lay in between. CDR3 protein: CAISQQGFSEAFF. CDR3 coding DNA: TGTGCCATCAGTCAGCAGGGGTTTTCTGAAGCTTTCTTT.

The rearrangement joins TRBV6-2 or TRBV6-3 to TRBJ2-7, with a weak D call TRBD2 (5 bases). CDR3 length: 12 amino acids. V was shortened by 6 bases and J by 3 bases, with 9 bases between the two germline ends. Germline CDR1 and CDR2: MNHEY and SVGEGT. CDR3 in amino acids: CASSPGFYEQYF. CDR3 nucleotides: TGTGCCAGCAGCCCGGGGTTCTACGAGCAGTACTTC.

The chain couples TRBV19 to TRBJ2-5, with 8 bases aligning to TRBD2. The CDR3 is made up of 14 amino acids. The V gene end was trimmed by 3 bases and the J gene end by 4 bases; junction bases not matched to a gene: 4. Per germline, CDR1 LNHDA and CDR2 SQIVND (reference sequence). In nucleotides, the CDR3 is TGTGCCAGTAGTATTGGGACTAGGGGAGAGACCCAGTACTTC. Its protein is CASSIGTRGETQYF.

CDR3 sequence: CASSATVGDTEAFF. The CDR3 coding sequence is TGCGCCAGCAGCGCGACAGTAGGCGACACTGAAGCTTTCTTT. The genes are TRBV5-1 and TRBJ1-1, with D tentatively TRBD1 (5 bases). The V gene lost 4 bases and the J gene lost 3 bases, with 13 bases spanning the gap. Per germline, CDR1 SGHRS and CDR2 YFSETQ. The CDR3 length is 14 residues.

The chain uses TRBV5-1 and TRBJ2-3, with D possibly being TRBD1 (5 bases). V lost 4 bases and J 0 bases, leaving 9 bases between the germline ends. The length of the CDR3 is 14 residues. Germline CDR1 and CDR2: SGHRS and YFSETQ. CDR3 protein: CASSERQSTDTQYF. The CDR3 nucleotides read TGCGCCAGCAGCGAAAGACAGAGCACAGATACGCAGTATTTT.

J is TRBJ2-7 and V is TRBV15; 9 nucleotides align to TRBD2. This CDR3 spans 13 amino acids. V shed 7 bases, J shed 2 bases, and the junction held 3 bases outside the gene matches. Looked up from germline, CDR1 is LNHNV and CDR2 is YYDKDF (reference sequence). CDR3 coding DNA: TGTGCCACCAATAGCGGGAGCACCTACGAGCAGTACTTC. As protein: CATNSGSTYEQYF.

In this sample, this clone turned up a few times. CDR3 in amino acids: CASSLNPDGNQPQHF. In nucleotides, the CDR3 is TGTGCCAGCAGTTTAAATCCGGACGGTAATCAGCCCCAGCATTTT. The rearrangement links TRBV6-5 to TRBJ1-5; D not resolved. Germline values: CDR1 MNHEY, CDR2 SVGAGI. The CDR3 is 15 amino acids. V dropped 4 bases and J dropped 4 bases, with 14 bases sitting between them.